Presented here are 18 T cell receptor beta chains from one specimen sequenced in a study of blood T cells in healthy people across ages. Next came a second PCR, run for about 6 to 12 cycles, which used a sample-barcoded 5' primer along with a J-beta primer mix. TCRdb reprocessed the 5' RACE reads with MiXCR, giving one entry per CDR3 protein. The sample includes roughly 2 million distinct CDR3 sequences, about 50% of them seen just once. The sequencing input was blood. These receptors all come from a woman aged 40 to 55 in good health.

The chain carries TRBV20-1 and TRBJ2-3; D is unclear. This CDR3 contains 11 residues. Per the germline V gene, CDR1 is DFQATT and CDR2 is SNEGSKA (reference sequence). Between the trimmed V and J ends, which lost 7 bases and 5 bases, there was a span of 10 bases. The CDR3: CSVSAGDTQYF. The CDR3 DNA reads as TGCAGTGTTAGTGCAGGAGATACGCAGTATTTT.

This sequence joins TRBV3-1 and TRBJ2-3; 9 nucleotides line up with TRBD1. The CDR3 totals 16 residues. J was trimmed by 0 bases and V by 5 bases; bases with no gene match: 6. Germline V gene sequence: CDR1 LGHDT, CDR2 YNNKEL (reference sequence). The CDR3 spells CASSYLTGGSTDTQYF. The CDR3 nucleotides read TGTGCCAGCAGCTACTTGACAGGGGGTAGCACAGATACGCAGTATTTT.

CDR3 amino acids: CASSLVRTANTEAFF. The CDR3 DNA reads as TGTGCCAGCAGCTTAGTGAGGACAGCGAACACTGAAGCTTTCTTT. The chain recombines TRBV11-2 with TRBJ1-1; weak D call: TRBD1 (6 bases). V was shortened by 1 base and J by 1 base, with 10 bases between the two germline ends. This CDR3 has 15 amino acids. The germline CDR1 and CDR2 sequences are SGHAT and FQNNGV.

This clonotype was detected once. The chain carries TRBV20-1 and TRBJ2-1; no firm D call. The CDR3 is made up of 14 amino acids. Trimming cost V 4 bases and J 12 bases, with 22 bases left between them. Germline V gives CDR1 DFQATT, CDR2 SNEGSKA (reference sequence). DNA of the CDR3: TGCAGTGCTATCAGGCCCAAAGTTGGCGATGGGCAGTTCTTC. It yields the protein CSAIRPKVGDGQFF.

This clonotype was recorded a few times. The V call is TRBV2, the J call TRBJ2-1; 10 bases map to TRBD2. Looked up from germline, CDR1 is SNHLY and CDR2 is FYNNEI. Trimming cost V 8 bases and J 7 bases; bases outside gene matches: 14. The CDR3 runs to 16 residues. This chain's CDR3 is CASGASGGPSVNEQFF. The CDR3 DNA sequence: TGTGCCAGCGGAGCTAGCGGGGGACCCTCAGTGAATGAGCAGTTCTTC.

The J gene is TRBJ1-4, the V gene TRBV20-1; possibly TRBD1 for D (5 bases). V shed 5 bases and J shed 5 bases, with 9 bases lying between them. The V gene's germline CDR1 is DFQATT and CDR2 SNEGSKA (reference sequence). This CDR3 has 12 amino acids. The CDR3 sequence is CSARGMNEKLFF. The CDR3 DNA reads TGCAGTGCTCGGGGGATGAATGAAAAACTGTTTTTT.

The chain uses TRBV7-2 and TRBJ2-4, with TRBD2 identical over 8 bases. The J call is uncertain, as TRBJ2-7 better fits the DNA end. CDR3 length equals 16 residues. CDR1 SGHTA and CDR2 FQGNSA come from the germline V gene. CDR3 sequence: CASSTLAGRPTYEQYF. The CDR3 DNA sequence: TGTGCCAGCAGCACCTTAGCGGGGCGGCCCACCTACGAGCAGTACTTC.

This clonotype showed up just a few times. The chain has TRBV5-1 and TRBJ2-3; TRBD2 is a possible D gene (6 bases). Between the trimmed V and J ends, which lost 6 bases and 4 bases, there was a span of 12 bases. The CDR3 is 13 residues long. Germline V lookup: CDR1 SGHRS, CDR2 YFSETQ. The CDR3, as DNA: TGCGCCAGCAATGCCGGGAGCGCAGATACGCAGTATTTT. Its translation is CASNAGSADTQYF. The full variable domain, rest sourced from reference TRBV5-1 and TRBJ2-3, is KAGVTQTPRYLIKTRGQQVTLSCSPISGHRSVSWYQQTPGQGLQFLFEYFSETQRNKGNFPGRFSGRQFSNSRSEMNVSTLELGDSALYLCASNAGSADTQYFGPGTRLTVL.

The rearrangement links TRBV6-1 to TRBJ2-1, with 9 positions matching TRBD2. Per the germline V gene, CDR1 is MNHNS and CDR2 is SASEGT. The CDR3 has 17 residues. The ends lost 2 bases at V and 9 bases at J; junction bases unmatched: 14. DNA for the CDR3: TGTGCCAGCAGTGAACAAGGGGCTAGCGGGGTCCTAGGTGAGCAGTTCTTC. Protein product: CASSEQGASGVLGEQFF.

The CDR3 nucleotides are TGTGCCAGCTCACCGAATTTAATGGAGACCCAGTACTTC. Translating it yields CASSPNLMETQYF. The chain recombines TRBV18 with TRBJ2-4; D ambiguous. The end of the DNA aligns better with TRBJ2-5, so the J call may be wrong. Germline V CDR1 and CDR2: KGHSH, LQKENI. The CDR3 is 13 amino acids.

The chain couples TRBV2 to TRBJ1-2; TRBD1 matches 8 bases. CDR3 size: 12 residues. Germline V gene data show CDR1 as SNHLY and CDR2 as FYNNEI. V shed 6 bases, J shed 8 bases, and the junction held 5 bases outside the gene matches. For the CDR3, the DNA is TGTGCCAGCAGGGACTCAGGGGGCGGCTACACCTTC. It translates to CASRDSGGGYTF.

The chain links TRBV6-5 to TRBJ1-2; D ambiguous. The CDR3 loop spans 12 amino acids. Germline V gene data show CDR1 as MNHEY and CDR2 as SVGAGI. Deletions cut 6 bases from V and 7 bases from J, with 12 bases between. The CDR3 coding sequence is TGTGCCAGCAGAAGACCTGGTGCTGGCTACACCTTC. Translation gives CASRRPGAGYTF.

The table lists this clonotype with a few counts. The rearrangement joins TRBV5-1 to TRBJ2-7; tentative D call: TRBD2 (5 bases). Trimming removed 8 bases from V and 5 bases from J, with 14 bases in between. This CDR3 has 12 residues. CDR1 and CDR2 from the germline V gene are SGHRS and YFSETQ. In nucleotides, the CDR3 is TGCGCCAGTGGAGAGGGTTGGGACGAGCAGTACTTC. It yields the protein CASGEGWDEQYF.

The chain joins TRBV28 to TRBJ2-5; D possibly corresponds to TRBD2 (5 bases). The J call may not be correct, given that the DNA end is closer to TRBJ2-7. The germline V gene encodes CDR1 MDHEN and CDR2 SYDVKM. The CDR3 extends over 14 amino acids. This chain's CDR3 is CATWAAGDSDEQYF. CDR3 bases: TGTGCCACCTGGGCTGCGGGTGATAGTGACGAGCAGTACTTC.

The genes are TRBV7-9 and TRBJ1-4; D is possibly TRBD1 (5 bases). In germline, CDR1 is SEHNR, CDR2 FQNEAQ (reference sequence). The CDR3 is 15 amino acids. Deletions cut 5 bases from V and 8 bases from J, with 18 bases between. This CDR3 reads CASSQILGAREKLFF. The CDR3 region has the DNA TGTGCCAGCAGCCAGATCCTAGGGGCACGGGAAAAACTGTTTTTT.

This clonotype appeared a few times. CDR3 amino acids: CSVEARDSTFYGYTF. The DNA of the CDR3 is TGCAGCGTTGAAGCTAGGGACAGCACCTTCTATGGCTACACCTTC. The chain carries TRBV29-1 and TRBJ1-2; 7 bases fit TRBD1. The CDR3 runs to 15 residues. The V gene's germline CDR1 is SQVTM and CDR2 ANQGSEA. V lost 1 base to trimming and J lost 4 bases; unmatched junction nucleotides: 9.

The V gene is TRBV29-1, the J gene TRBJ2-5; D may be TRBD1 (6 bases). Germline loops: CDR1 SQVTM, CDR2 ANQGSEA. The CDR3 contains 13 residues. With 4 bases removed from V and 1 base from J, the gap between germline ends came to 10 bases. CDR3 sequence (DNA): TGCAGCGTTGGGCAGGGGACCCAAGAGACCCAGTACTTC. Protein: CSVGQGTQETQYF.

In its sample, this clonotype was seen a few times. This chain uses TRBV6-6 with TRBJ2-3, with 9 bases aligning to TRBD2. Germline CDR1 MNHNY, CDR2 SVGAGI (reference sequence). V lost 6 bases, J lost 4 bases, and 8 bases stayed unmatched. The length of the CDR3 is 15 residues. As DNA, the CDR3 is TGTGCCAGCAGGCCCGGCGGGGGGGCCTCAGATACGCAGTATTTT. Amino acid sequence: CASRPGGGASDTQYF.